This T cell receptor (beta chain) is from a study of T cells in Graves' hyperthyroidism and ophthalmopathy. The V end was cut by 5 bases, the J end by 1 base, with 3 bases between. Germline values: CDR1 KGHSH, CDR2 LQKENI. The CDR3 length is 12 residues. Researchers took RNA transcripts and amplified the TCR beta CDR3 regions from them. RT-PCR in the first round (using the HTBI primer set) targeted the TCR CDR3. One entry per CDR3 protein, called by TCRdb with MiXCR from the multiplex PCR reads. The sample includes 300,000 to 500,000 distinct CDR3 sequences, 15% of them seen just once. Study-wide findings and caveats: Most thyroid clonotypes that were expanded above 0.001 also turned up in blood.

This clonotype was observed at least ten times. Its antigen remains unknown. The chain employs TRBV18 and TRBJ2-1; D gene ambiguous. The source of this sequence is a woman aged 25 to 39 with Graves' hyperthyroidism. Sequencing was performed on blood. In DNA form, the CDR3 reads TGTGCCAGCTCAGGTTCCTACAATGAGCAGTTCTTC. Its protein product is CASSGSYNEQFF.